These 17 T cell receptor beta chains originate from one sample sequenced in a study of long-term antiretroviral therapy in people with HIV. Survey level was the resolution at which the v3.0 immunoSEQ assay ran. The repertoire was sequenced with immunoSEQ multiplex PCR; TCRdb's copy has only in-frame clones and lacks some. The data contain tens of thousands of clones, around three quarters of them singletons. Sample: unsorted PBMCs, taken 0.3 years after starting antiretroviral therapy. These receptor sequences come from a man in his forties with HIV.

The chain couples TRBV18 to TRBJ2-5; D not resolved. Germline V lookup: CDR1 KGHSH, CDR2 LQKENI. The CDR3 covers 17 residues. Trimming left V 3 bases short and J 5 bases short, with 22 bases between. DNA for the CDR3: TGTGCCAGCTCACCGTTCGCCCAGACCGGAGTCGGGGAGACCCAGTACTTC. It codes for CASSPFAQTGVGETQYF.

CDR3 sequence reads: CASSLNPSLNEQFF. DNA for the CDR3: TGTGCCAGCAGCTTAAACCCCTCGCTCAATGAGCAGTTCTTC. V and J are TRBV7-9 and TRBJ2-1; D is unresolved. Deletions cut 2 bases from V and 6 bases from J, with 11 bases between. Germline V gene lookup returns CDR1 SEHNR and CDR2 FQNEAQ (reference sequence). The CDR3 contains 14 residues.

V and J are TRBV9 and TRBJ1-2; D is possibly TRBD1 (5 bases). Germline CDR1 is SGDLS and CDR2 is YYNGEE. Trimming cost V 4 bases and J 2 bases, with 18 bases left between them. The CDR3 length is 16 residues. Here the CDR3 DNA reads TGTGCCAGCAGCCCCACCTCCAGGGCTATGAACTATGGCTACACCTTC. Encoded protein: CASSPTSRAMNYGYTF.

The chain uses TRBV9 and TRBJ2-3; TRBD1 is a possible D gene (6 bases). The CDR3 extends over 15 amino acids. The V gene lost 0 bases and the J gene lost 0 bases, with 8 bases spanning the gap. The V gene's germline CDR1 is SGDLS and CDR2 YYNGEE. DNA for the CDR3: TGTGCCAGCAGCGTAGCTAGGGGGAGCACAGATACGCAGTATTTT. Translation gives CASSVARGSTDTQYF.

The CDR3 spells CASSQDLTSGGQETQYF. In DNA, the CDR3 is TGCGCCAGCAGCCAAGATTTAACTAGCGGGGGCCAAGAGACCCAGTACTTC. V is TRBV4-3 and J is TRBJ2-5, with 11 bases fitting TRBD2. CDR3 length: 17 residues. CDR1 and CDR2 from the germline V gene are LGHNA and YSLEER. The ends lost 0 bases at V and 1 base at J; junction bases unmatched: 4.

The chain employs TRBV2 and TRBJ1-1; TRBD1 aligns across 10 bases. Germline CDR1 and CDR2: SNHLY and FYNNEI. This CDR3 has 16 residues. The junction had 10 bases not matched to a gene; V was cut back by 3 bases and J by 6 bases. The CDR3 here is CASSEVLGTGAPEAFF. In DNA, the CDR3 is TGTGCCAGCAGTGAGGTCTTGGGGACAGGGGCCCCTGAAGCTTTCTTT. The whole variable domain, remainder taken from reference TRBV2 and TRBJ1-1, is EPEVTQTPSHQVTQMGQEVILRCVPISNHLYFYWYRQILGQKVEFLVSFYNNEISEKSEIFDDQFSVERPDGSNFTLKIRSTKLEDSAMYFCASSEVLGTGAPEAFFGQGTRLTVV.

V is TRBV6-5 and J is TRBJ2-7, with a weak D call TRBD1 (5 bases). V was pared by 0 bases and J by 0 bases, with 12 bases between. The germline CDR1 and CDR2 sequences are MNHEY and SVGAGI. The CDR3 contains 16 residues. The chain's CDR3 is CASSYSYRTSSYEQYF. CDR3 bases: TGTGCCAGCAGTTACTCATACAGGACCAGCTCCTACGAGCAGTACTTC.

This clone occurred once. The chain has TRBV6-6 and TRBJ2-7, with D perhaps TRBD2 (6 bases). The germline V and J ends were trimmed by 2 bases and 3 bases, with 8 bases remaining between them. The CDR3 runs 13 residues. CDR1 MNHNY and CDR2 SVGAGI come from the germline V gene (reference sequence). The CDR3 bases are TGTGCCAGCAGTTACCCCGGGAGCTACGAGCAGTACTTC. Encoded protein: CASSYPGSYEQYF.

V and J are TRBV5-1 and TRBJ2-1, with D tentatively TRBD2 (6 bases). This CDR3 has 16 amino acids. Germline values: CDR1 SGHRS, CDR2 YFSETQ. V was clipped by 0 bases and J by 6 bases, with 16 bases between them. The DNA for the CDR3 is TGCGCCAGCAGCTTGGGTGGGGCTAGGAGGGGCAATGAGCAGTTCTTC. Its translation is CASSLGGARRGNEQFF.

In its sample, this clone was seen a few times. The CDR3 protein is CASSLGDGEVWGYTF. In DNA form, the CDR3 reads TGTGCCAGCAGCTTGGGGGACGGAGAAGTATGGGGCTACACCTTC. This chain joins TRBV5-4 and TRBJ1-2; perhaps TRBD1 as D (5 bases). V was cut by 0 bases and J by 8 bases, with 17 bases left in between. Per germline, CDR1 SGHNT and CDR2 YYREEE (reference sequence). The CDR3 extends over 15 amino acids.

This chain joins TRBV18 and TRBJ2-5; 8 nucleotides agree with TRBD1. This CDR3 region has 15 residues. Germline V gene data show CDR1 as KGHSH and CDR2 as LQKENI. J gave up 5 bases and V 5 bases, and 10 bases lay outside the gene matches. CDR3 bases: TGTGCCAGCTCAACAAACAGGGGGATGAGCGAGACCCAGTACTTC. Its translation: CASSTNRGMSETQYF.

This chain connects TRBV5-1 to TRBJ2-1; 10 nucleotides align to TRBD2. V lost 4 bases, J lost 6 bases, and 13 bases stayed unmatched. CDR1 is SGHRS, CDR2 YFSETQ, per germline. This CDR3 contains 17 residues. In DNA, the CDR3 is TGCGCCAGCAGCCCCGCGGAGCGAGCGGGGGGGCCCAATGAGCAGTTCTTC. This sequence encodes CASSPAERAGGPNEQFF.

The chain uses TRBV4-1 and TRBJ1-2; a possible D gene is TRBD1 (5 bases). V lost 0 bases and J 7 bases, leaving 6 bases between the germline ends. The CDR3 is 12 residues long. Per the germline V gene, CDR1 is MGHRA and CDR2 is YSYEKL. CDR3 loop: CASSQDRAGYTF. The CDR3 DNA follows: TGCGCCAGCAGCCAAGACAGGGCTGGCTACACCTTC.

The chain carries TRBV9 and TRBJ2-5, with 7 bases lining up with TRBD2. Per germline, CDR1 SGDLS and CDR2 YYNGEE. The V gene end was trimmed by 0 bases and the J gene end by 1 base; junction bases not matched to a gene: 3. The CDR3 spans 15 residues. CDR3 sequence (DNA): TGTGCCAGCAGCGTAGGGGGGGGACCCCAAGAGACCCAGTACTTC. It translates to CASSVGGGPQETQYF.

This chain uses TRBV4-3 with TRBJ1-3; D call uncertain. Germline V gene sequence: CDR1 LGHNA, CDR2 YSLEER. The CDR3 spans 15 residues. Trimming stripped 4 bases from V and 0 bases from J, with 10 bases between. The CDR3 loop is CASSPEHYSGNTIYF. In DNA form, the CDR3 reads TGCGCCAGCAGCCCGGAGCATTACTCTGGAAACACCATATATTTT.

As DNA, the CDR3 is TGCGCCAGCAGCTTGCCAGCGGGGGGATACCGGGGAGGGCAAGAGACCCAGTACTTC. It encodes CASSLPAGGYRGGQETQYF. The chain employs TRBV5-1 and TRBJ2-5; TRBD2 matches at 9 bases. With 1 base clipped from V and 2 bases from J, the junction kept 15 bases outside the gene matches. This CDR3 is built from 19 residues. The germline gives CDR1 SGHRS, CDR2 YFSETQ.

Note on this clone: A read error may account for a junction end that differs from germline. V usage is TRBV11-2 and J usage is TRBJ2-2; D is unclear. The germline V gene has CDR1 SGHAT and CDR2 FQNNGV. The CDR3 consists of 18 residues. The CDR3 sequence: CASSLDSLLRLNTGELFF. In nucleotides, the CDR3 is TGTGCCAGCAGCCTAGACTCACTGTTACGGCTGAACACCGGGGAGCTGTTTTTT.